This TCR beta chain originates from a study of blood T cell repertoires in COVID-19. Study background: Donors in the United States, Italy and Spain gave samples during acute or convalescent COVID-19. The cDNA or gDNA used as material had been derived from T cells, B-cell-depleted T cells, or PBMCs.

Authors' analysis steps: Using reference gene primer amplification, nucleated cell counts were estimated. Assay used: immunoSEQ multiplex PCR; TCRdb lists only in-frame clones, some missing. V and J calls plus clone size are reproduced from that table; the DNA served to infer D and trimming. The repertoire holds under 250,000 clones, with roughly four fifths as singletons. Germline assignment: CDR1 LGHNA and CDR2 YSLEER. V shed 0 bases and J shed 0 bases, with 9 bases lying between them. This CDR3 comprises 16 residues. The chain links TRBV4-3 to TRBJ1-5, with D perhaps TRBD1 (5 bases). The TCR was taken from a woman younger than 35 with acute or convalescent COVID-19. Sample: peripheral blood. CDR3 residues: CASSQERDYSNQPQHF. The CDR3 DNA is TGCGCCAGCAGCCAAGAGAGGGACTATAGCAATCAGCCCCAGCATTTT.